This T cell receptor (beta chain) derives from a study of blood T cell repertoires in COVID-19. Study summary: Sites in the United States, Italy and Spain provided acute and convalescent COVID-19 samples.

The repertoire was sequenced with immunoSEQ multiplex PCR; TCRdb's copy has only in-frame clones and lacks some. The sample holds approximately 75,000 clones; 80% are singletons and the top ten take 9.5% to 15%. This CDR3 has 14 amino acids. The V gene end was trimmed by 3 bases and the J gene end by 8 bases; junction bases not matched to a gene: 10. From germline, CDR1 is SGHDT and CDR2 YYEEEE. This clone was seen a handful of times. Sequenced material: peripheral blood. The origin of this receptor is a middle-aged man with COVID-19, enrolled during active disease. The rearrangement links TRBV5-6 to TRBJ1-2, with 7 bases lining up with TRBD1. CDR3 residues: CASSSPRQGPGYTF. DNA for the CDR3: TGTGCCAGCAGCTCCCCTAGACAGGGACCCGGCTACACCTTC.